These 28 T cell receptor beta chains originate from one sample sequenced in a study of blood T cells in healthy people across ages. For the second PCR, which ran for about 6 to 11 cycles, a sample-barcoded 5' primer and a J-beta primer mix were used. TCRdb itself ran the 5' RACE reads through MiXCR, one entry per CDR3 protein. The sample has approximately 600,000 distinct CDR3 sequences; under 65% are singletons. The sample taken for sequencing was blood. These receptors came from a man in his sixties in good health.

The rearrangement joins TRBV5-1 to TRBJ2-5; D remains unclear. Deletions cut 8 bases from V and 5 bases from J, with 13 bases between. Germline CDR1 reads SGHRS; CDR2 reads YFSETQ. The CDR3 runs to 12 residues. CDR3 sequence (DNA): TGCGCCAGTAAGAATCGGCGGGAGACCCAGTACTTC. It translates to CASKNRRETQYF. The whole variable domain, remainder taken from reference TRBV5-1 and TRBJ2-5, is KAGVTQTPRYLIKTRGQQVTLSCSPISGHRSVSWYQQTPGQGLQFLFEYFSETQRNKGNFPGRFSGRQFSNSRSEMNVSTLELGDSALYLCASKNRRETQYFGPGTRLLVL.

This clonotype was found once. CDR3 nucleotide sequence: TGTGCCAGCAGCCACCGCCGACAGGCCCTTCAAGAGACCCAGTACTTC. It codes for CASSHRRQALQETQYF. The rearrangement joins TRBV6-6 to TRBJ2-5; tentatively, D is TRBD1 (6 bases). Looked up from germline, CDR1 is MNHNY and CDR2 is SVGAGI (reference sequence). Trimming cost V 6 bases and J 2 bases, with 19 bases left between them. CDR3 length: 16 residues.

The CDR3 sequence: CSARAGGLNTEAFF. CDR3 in DNA: TGCAGTGCTAGAGCAGGGGGATTGAACACTGAAGCTTTCTTT. This chain links TRBV20-1 with TRBJ1-1, with 7 bases that match TRBD1. The V gene end was trimmed by 1 base and the J gene end by 0 bases; junction bases not matched to a gene: 2. CDR1 and CDR2 from the germline V gene are DFQATT and SNEGSKA (reference sequence). The CDR3 is made up of 14 amino acids.

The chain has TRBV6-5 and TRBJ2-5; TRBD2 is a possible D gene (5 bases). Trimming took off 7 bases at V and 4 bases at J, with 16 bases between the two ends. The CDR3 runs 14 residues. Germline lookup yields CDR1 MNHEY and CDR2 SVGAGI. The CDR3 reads CASTPPGLAETQYF. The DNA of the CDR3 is TGTGCCAGCACCCCACCAGGTCTAGCAGAGACCCAGTACTTC.

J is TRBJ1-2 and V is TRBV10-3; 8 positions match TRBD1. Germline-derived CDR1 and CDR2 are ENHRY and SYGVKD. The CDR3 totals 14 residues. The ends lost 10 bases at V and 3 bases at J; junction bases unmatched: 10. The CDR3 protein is CATKQTGEDYGYTF. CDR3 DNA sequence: TGTGCCACCAAGCAGACAGGGGAGGACTATGGCTACACCTTC.

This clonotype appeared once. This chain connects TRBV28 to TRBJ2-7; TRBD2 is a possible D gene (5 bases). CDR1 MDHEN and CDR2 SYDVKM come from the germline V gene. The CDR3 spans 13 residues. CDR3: CTSAGENSYEQYF. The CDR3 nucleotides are TGTACATCAGCTGGGGAGAACTCCTACGAGCAGTACTTC.

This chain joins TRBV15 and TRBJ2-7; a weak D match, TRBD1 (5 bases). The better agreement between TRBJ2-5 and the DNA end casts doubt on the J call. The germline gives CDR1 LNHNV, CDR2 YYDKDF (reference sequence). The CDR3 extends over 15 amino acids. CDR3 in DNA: TGTGCCACCAGCAGAGATTCGGCAGGGTGGGAGACCCAGTACTTC. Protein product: CATSRDSAGWETQYF.

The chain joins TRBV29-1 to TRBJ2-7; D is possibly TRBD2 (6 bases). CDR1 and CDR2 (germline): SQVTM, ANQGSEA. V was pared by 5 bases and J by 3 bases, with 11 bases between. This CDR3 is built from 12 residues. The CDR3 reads CSVSGEGYEQYF. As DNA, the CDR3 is TGCAGCGTTTCGGGGGAAGGCTACGAGCAGTACTTC.

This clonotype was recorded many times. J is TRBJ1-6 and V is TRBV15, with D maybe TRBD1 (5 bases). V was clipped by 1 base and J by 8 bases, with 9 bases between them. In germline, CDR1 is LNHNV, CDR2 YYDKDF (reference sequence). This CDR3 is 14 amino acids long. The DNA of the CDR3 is TGTGCCACCAGCAGAGCCAGGGACTATTCACCCCTCCACTTT. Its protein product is CATSRARDYSPLHF. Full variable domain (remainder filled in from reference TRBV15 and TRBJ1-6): DAMVIQNPRYQVTQFGKPVTLSCSQTLNHNVMYWYQQKSSQAPKLLFHYYDKDFNNEADTPDNFQSRRPNTSFCFLDIRSPGLGDTAMYLCATSRARDYSPLHFGNGTRLTVT.

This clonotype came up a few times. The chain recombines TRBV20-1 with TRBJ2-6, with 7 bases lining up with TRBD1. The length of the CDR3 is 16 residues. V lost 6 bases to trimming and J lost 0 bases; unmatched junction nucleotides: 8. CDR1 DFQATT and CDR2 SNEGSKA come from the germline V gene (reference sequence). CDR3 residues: CSAPRTGASGANVLTF. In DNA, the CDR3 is TGCAGTGCACCTCGGACAGGCGCCTCTGGGGCCAACGTCCTGACTTTC.

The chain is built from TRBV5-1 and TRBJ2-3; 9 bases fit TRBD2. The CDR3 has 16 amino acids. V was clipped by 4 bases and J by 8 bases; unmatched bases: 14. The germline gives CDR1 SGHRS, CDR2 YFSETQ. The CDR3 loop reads CASSKRLAEAQATQYF. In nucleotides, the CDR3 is TGCGCCAGCAGCAAACGACTAGCGGAGGCCCAAGCTACGCAGTATTTT.

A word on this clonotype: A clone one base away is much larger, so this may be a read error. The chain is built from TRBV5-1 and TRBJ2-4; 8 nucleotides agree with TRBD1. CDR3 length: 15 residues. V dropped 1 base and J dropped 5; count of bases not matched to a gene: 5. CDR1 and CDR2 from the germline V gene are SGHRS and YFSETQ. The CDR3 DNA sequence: TGCGCCAGCAGCTTGAGGTCGACAGGGGAAAACATTCAGTACTTC. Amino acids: CASSLRSTGENIQYF.

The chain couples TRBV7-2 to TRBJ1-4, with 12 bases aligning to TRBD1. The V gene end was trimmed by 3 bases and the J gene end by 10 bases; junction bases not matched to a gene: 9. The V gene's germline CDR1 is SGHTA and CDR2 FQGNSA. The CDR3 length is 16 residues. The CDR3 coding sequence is TGTGCCAGCAGCTTCCTCCCAGGGACAGGGGGCGGAAAACTGTTTTTT. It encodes CASSFLPGTGGGKLFF.

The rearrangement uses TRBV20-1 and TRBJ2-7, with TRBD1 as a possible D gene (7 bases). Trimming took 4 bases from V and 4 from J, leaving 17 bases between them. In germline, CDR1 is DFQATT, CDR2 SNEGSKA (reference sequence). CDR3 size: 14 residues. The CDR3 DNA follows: TGCAGTGCTACCGGACAGGCGGGGAAATACGAGCAGTACTTC. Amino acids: CSATGQAGKYEQYF.

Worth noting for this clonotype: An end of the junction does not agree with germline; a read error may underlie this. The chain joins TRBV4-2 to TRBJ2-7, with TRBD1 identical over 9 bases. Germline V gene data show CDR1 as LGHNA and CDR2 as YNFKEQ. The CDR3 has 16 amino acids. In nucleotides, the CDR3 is TGTGCCAGCAGCCAAGGCCGACAGGGGGTTGCCTACGGGCAGTACTTC. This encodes CASSQGRQGVAYGQYF.

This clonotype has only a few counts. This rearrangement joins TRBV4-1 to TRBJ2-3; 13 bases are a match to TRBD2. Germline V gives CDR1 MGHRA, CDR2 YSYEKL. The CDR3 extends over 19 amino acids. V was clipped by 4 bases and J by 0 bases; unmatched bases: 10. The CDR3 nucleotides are TGCGCCAGCAGCCCATCAAAGGGACTAGCGGGACCTAGCACAGATACGCAGTATTTT. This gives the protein CASSPSKGLAGPSTDTQYF.

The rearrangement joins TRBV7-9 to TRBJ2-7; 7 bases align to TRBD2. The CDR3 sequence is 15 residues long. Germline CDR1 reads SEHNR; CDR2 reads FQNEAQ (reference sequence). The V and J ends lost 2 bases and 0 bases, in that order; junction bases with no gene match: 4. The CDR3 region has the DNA TGTGCCAGCAGCTTAAACGGGGGGACCTCCTACGAGCAGTACTTC. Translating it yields CASSLNGGTSYEQYF. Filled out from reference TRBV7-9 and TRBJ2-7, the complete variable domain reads DTGVSQNPRHKITKRGQNVTFRCDPISEHNRLYWYRQTLGQGPEFLTYFQNEAQLEKSRLLSDRFSAERPKGSFSTLEIQRTEQGDSAMYLCASSLNGGTSYEQYFGPGTRLTVT.

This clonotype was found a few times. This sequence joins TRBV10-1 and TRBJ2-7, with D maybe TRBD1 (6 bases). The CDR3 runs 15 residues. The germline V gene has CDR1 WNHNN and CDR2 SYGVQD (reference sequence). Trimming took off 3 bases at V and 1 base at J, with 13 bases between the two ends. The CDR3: CASSDPAGESYEQYF. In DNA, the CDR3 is TGCGCCAGCAGTGACCCGGCAGGGGAGTCCTACGAGCAGTACTTC.

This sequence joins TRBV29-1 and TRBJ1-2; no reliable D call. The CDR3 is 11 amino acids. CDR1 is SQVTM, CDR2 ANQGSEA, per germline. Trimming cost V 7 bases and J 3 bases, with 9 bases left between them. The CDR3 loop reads CSAKIDYGYTF. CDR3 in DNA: TGCAGCGCCAAGATCGACTATGGCTACACCTTC.

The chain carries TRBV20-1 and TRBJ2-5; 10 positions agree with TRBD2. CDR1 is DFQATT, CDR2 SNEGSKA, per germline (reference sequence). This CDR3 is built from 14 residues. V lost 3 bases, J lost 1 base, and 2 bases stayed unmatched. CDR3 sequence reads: CSARERGGQETQYF. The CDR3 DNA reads TGCAGTGCTAGGGAGCGGGGGGGCCAAGAGACCCAGTACTTC.

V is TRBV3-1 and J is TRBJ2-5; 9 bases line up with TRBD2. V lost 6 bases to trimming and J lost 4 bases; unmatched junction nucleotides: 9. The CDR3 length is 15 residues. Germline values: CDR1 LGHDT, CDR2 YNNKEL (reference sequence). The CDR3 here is CASRGRAGGGETQYF. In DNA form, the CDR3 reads TGTGCCAGCAGAGGAAGAGCGGGGGGAGGAGAGACCCAGTACTTC.

The CDR3 DNA follows: TGTGCCAGCAGCCAAGAGCGGAGGGGACATGGCTACACCTTC. Protein product: CASSQERRGHGYTF. The rearrangement uses TRBV3-1 and TRBJ1-2; D perhaps matches TRBD1 (5 bases). V was pared by 0 bases and J by 6 bases, with 11 bases between. Germline values: CDR1 LGHDT, CDR2 YNNKEL (reference sequence). CDR3 length equals 14 residues.

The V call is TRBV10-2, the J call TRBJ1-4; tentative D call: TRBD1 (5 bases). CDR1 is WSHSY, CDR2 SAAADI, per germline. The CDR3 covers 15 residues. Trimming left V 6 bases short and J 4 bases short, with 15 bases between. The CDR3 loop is CASSPWDAYNEKLFF. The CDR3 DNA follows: TGCGCCAGCAGCCCCTGGGACGCCTATAATGAAAAACTGTTTTTT.

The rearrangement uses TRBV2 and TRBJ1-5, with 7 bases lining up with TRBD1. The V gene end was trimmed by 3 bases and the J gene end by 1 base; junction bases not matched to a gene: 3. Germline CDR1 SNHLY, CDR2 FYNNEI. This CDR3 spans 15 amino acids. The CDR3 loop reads CASSDQGVSNQPQHF. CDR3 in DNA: TGTGCCAGCAGTGATCAGGGGGTGAGCAATCAGCCCCAGCATTTT.

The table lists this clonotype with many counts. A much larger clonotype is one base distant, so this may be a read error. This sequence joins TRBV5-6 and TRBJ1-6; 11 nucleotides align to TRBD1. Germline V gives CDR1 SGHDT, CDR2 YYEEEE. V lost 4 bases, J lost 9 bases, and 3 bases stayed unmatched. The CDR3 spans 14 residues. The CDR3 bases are TGTGCCAGCAGCGTGGACAGGGGGCTTTCACCCCTCCACTTT. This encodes CASSVDRGLSPLHF.

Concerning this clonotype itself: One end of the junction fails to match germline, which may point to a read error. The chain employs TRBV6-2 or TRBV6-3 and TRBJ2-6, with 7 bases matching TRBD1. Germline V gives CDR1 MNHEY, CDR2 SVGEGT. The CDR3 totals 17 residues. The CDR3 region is CASSSTGATSGVNVLTF. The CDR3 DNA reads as TGTGCCAGCAGTTCAACAGGGGCCACCTCTGGGGTCAACGTCCTGACTTTC.

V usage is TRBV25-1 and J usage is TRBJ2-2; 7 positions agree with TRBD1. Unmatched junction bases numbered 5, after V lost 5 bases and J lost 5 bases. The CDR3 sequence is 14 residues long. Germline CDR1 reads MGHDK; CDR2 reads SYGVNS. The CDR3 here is CASSTLTGTGELFF. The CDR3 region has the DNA TGTGCCAGCAGTACCTTGACAGGGACCGGGGAGCTGTTTTTT.

CDR3 region: CASSWDSRYGYTF. CDR3 sequence (DNA): TGTGCCAGCAGCTGGGACAGTCGCTATGGCTACACCTTC. This chain uses TRBV5-5 with TRBJ1-2; 7 nucleotides align to TRBD1. The J segment lost 4 bases and the V segment lost 3 bases, leaving 3 bases of the junction unmatched. The CDR3 consists of 13 residues. Germline V gives CDR1 SGHKS, CDR2 YYEKEE (reference sequence).